Following are 28 T cell receptor beta chains from one sample sequenced in a study of T cell responses to AZD1222 COVID-19 vaccine. TCRdb keeps only in-frame clones here, not all; method: immunoSEQ multiplex PCR. This sample has about 130,000 clones, with around 90% found just once. The specimen was peripheral blood, collected 28 days after the second AZD1222 dose. These TCRs come from an adult who received the AZD1222 COVID-19 vaccine.

This clone was seen a single time. The chain carries TRBV5-6 and TRBJ2-2; D remains ambiguous. Per the germline V gene, CDR1 is SGHDT and CDR2 is YYEEEE. The CDR3 sequence is 13 residues long. Trimming took 1 base from V and 3 from J, leaving 4 bases between them. CDR3 loop: CASSLTDTGELFF. Written as DNA, the CDR3 is TGTGCCAGCAGCTTGACAGACACCGGGGAGCTGTTTTTT. Combining the CDR3 with reference TRBV5-6 and TRBJ2-2 gives the whole variable domain DAGVTQSPTHLIKTRGQQVTLRCSPKSGHDTVSWYQQALGQGPQFIFQYYEEEERQRGNFPDRFSGHQFPNYSSELNVNALLLGDSALYLCASSLTDTGELFFGEGSRLTVL.

There are a few counts of this clone. This chain uses TRBV14 with TRBJ1-1; perhaps TRBD1 as D (5 bases). V was clipped by 1 base and J by 6 bases, with 9 bases between them. This CDR3 is 13 amino acids long. Germline loops: CDR1 SGHDN, CDR2 FVKESK. CDR3 bases: TGTGCCAGCAGCCAAGGAGGGGTCCCTGAAGCTTTCTTT. Its protein is CASSQGGVPEAFF. Full variable domain (outside the CDR3, taken from reference TRBV14 and TRBJ1-1): EAGVTQFPSHSVIEKGQTVTLRCDPISGHDNLYWYRRVMGKEIKFLLHFVKESKQDESGMPNNRFLAERTGGTYSTLKVQPAELEDSGVYFCASSQGGVPEAFFGQGTRLTVV.

The chain couples TRBV27 to TRBJ2-7; perhaps D is TRBD1 or TRBD2 (6 bases each). The CDR3 is 13 amino acids. V lost 0 bases and J 10 bases, leaving 13 bases between the germline ends. Per germline, CDR1 MNHEY and CDR2 SMNVEV (reference sequence). The CDR3 sequence: CASSLSKAGHQYF. The CDR3 DNA reads as TGTGCCAGCAGTTTATCGAAGGCGGGACACCAGTACTTC.

This chain joins TRBV4-2 and TRBJ2-2; possible D gene TRBD1, 6 bases. V lost 1 base to trimming and J lost 3 bases, with 12 bases between them. The CDR3 extends over 16 amino acids. CDR1 LGHNA and CDR2 YNFKEQ come from the germline V gene. The CDR3 region is CASSQGSDSYTGELFF. DNA of the CDR3: TGTGCCAGCAGCCAAGGCTCGGACAGCTACACCGGGGAGCTGTTTTTT.

The chain links TRBV6-4 to TRBJ2-3; 9 bases map to TRBD2. Unmatched junction bases numbered 6, after V lost 6 bases and J lost 2 bases. The CDR3 runs 15 residues. Germline CDR1 is MRHNA and CDR2 is SNTAGT. CDR3 protein: CASRAGTSPTDTQYF. DNA for the CDR3: TGTGCCAGCAGGGCCGGGACTAGCCCCACAGATACGCAGTATTTT.

A remark on this clone: The sample has other DNA sequences that encode this CDR3 too. The chain combines TRBV5-1 with TRBJ1-1, with 7 bases fitting TRBD1. The V gene end was trimmed by 0 bases and the J gene end by 5 bases; junction bases not matched to a gene: 10. Germline lookup yields CDR1 SGHRS and CDR2 YFSETQ. This CDR3 is built from 16 residues. The CDR3 spells CASSLVGGAGGTEAFF. CDR3 nucleotide sequence: TGCGCCAGCAGCTTGGTAGGCGGGGCAGGGGGGACTGAAGCTTTCTTT.

This chain links TRBV10-3 with TRBJ1-1; perhaps TRBD1 as D (6 bases). V was cut by 3 bases and J by 11 bases, with 16 bases left in between. Germline CDR1 and CDR2: ENHRY and SYGVKD. CDR3 size: 13 residues. CDR3 sequence: CAISERGAEVAFF. The CDR3 nucleotides read TGTGCCATCAGTGAAAGGGGGGCGGAGGTTGCTTTCTTT.

V and J are TRBV25-1 and TRBJ1-6; D call uncertain. V shed 0 bases and J shed 8 bases, with 8 bases lying between them. The CDR3 has 14 amino acids. The germline V gene encodes CDR1 MGHDK and CDR2 SYGVNS. CDR3: CASSEYQRDSPLHF. The DNA for the CDR3 is TGTGCCAGCAGTGAATATCAAAGGGATTCACCCCTCCACTTT.

The chain recombines TRBV7-3 with TRBJ1-5, with TRBD1 identical over 7 bases. The CDR3 is 18 residues long. J gave up 2 bases and V 1 base, and 11 bases lay outside the gene matches. Germline CDR1 reads SGHTA; CDR2 reads FQGTGA. The DNA of the CDR3 is TGTGCCAGCAGCTTAATGGGGCCAGGGGGAAGGTGCAATCAGCCCCAGCATTTT. Amino acid sequence: CASSLMGPGGRCNQPQHF. Based on the CDR3 plus reference TRBV7-3 and TRBJ1-5, the full variable domain is GAGVSQTPSNKVTEKGKYVELRCDPISGHTALYWYRQSLGQGPEFLIYFQGTGAADDSGLPNDRFFAVRPEGSVSTLKIQRTERGDSAVYLCASSLMGPGGRCNQPQHFGDGTRLSIL.

This sequence joins TRBV5-8 and TRBJ1-2; TRBD1 is a possible D gene (6 bases). Germline CDR1 and CDR2: SGHTS and YDEGEE. V was clipped by 3 bases and J by 3 bases, with 15 bases between them. This CDR3 is 15 amino acids long. The CDR3 nucleotides read TGTGCCAGCAGCTCGTCCAGGGGCCTTGACTATGGCTACACCTTC. Amino acid sequence: CASSSSRGLDYGYTF.

This clone has a single count. The chain joins TRBV14 to TRBJ1-2, with 7 bases that match TRBD1. Germline CDR1 and CDR2: SGHDN and FVKESK. The J segment lost 4 bases and the V segment lost 4 bases, leaving 3 bases of the junction unmatched. This CDR3 has 13 residues. The CDR3 DNA reads TGTGCCAGCAGCCGGGGGACAGCCTATGGCTACACCTTC. This gives the protein CASSRGTAYGYTF.

The genes are TRBV12-2 and TRBJ2-3; TRBD2, the table's D call, was not compared with the DNA. TRBV12-2 is shown as a pseudogene. CDR3 length: 17 residues. The CDR3 sequence: CASRLVGGKRESDTQYF. The CDR3 bases are TGTGCAAGTCGCTTAGTCGGGGGGAAGCGGGAGTCAGATACGCAGTATTTT.

The chain links TRBV25-1 to TRBJ2-5; the D is unclear. There are 15 residues in the CDR3. Germline loops: CDR1 MGHDK, CDR2 SYGVNS. The germline V and J ends were trimmed by 5 bases and 4 bases, with 17 bases remaining between them. The CDR3 DNA is TGTGCCAGCAGTCCGTCCGATGGCTTGGGAGAGACCCAGTACTTC. Amino acid sequence: CASSPSDGLGETQYF.

This chain joins TRBV3-1 (or the pseudogene TRBV3-2) and TRBJ1-3; D is ambiguous. This CDR3 has 15 residues. Germline CDR1 reads LGHDT; CDR2 reads YNNKEL (reference sequence). Between the trimmed V and J ends, which lost 3 bases and 0 bases, there was a span of 9 bases. CDR3 loop: CASSHLWGSGNTIYF. For the CDR3, the DNA is TGTGCCAGCAGCCATTTGTGGGGCTCTGGAAACACCATATATTTT.

The chain employs TRBV2 and TRBJ2-4; a weak D match, TRBD2 (5 bases). This CDR3 contains 14 residues. CDR1 and CDR2 (germline): SNHLY, FYNNEI. With 7 bases removed from V and 3 bases from J, the gap between germline ends came to 13 bases. The CDR3 DNA is TGTGCCAGCAAAGGCCAACGGGGCAAAAACATTCAGTACTTC. Its protein product is CASKGQRGKNIQYF.

Concerning this clone: A read error may explain this, as a much larger clone is one base away. This sample includes further DNA sequences coding for the same CDR3. The chain is built from TRBV4-2 and TRBJ2-2, with 9 bases identical to TRBD1. This CDR3 has 16 amino acids. CDR1 and CDR2 (germline): LGHNA, YNFKEQ. Written as DNA, the CDR3 is TGTCCCACCACCCAAGACAGGGGGGGGTTGTCCGGGGAGCTGTTTTTT. Its protein product is CPTTQDRGGLSGELFF.

This chain links TRBV3-1 (or the pseudogene TRBV3-2) with TRBJ1-3, with D possibly TRBD1 on 5 matching bases. The V end lost 3 bases, the J end lost 5 bases, and 14 bases lay between the germline ends. CDR3 length: 15 residues. Looked up from germline, CDR1 is LGHDT and CDR2 is YNNKEL (reference sequence). The CDR3 sequence: CASSQYRDGRNTIYF. The CDR3 DNA sequence: TGTGCCAGCAGCCAGTACCGGGACGGCAGAAACACCATATATTTT.

The chain couples TRBV9 to TRBJ2-3; TRBD2 is a possible D gene (5 bases). Germline CDR1 reads SGDLS; CDR2 reads YYNGEE. This CDR3 has 11 amino acids. V was pared by 4 bases and J by 6 bases, with 6 bases between. CDR3 DNA: TGTGCCAGCAGCCCGGGGGATACGCAGTATTTT. As protein: CASSPGDTQYF.

The V and J genes are TRBV9 and TRBJ2-4; TRBD1 is a possible D gene (6 bases). Germline assignment: CDR1 SGDLS and CDR2 YYNGEE. The V and J ends lost 3 bases and 5 bases respectively, with 12 bases between them. CDR3 length: 14 residues. The CDR3 loop reads CASSDSTGQNIQYF. CDR3 DNA sequence: TGTGCCAGCAGCGATTCGACAGGCCAAAACATTCAGTACTTC.

The sample holds one count of this clone. The chain joins TRBV6-6 to TRBJ2-7; 7 bases line up with TRBD2. Germline V gene data show CDR1 as MNHNY and CDR2 as SVGAGI (reference sequence). J was trimmed by 2 bases and V by 4 bases; bases with no gene match: 8. The CDR3 contains 15 residues. CDR3 coding DNA: TGTGCCAGCAGTTCCACGGGGACTACCACCTACGAGCAGTACTTC. Protein product: CASSSTGTTTYEQYF.

The chain joins TRBV4-1 to TRBJ2-1, with TRBD2 matching over 7 bases. The CDR3 extends over 15 amino acids. With V trimmed by 1 base and J by 0 bases, 0 bases remained unmatched. The germline V gene has CDR1 MGHRA and CDR2 YSYEKL. The CDR3 region has the DNA TGCGCCAGCAGCCAAGGGGGGGGCTCCTACAATGAGCAGTTCTTC. Its translation is CASSQGGGSYNEQFF.

The V call is TRBV5-1, the J call TRBJ1-1, with D maybe TRBD1 (6 bases). This CDR3 comprises 15 residues. Germline-derived CDR1 and CDR2 are SGHRS and YFSETQ. Trimming removed 0 bases at V and 1 base at J, with 10 bases between. The CDR3 nucleotides are TGCGCCAGCAGCTTGGGAGGGGGAGAGAACACTGAAGCTTTCTTT. Its protein product is CASSLGGGENTEAFF.

This clone was counted a single time. This rearrangement joins TRBV7-8 to TRBJ2-7; the match to TRBD1 covers 9 bases. CDR1 is SGHVS, CDR2 FQNEAQ, per germline. After removal of 3 bases from V and 5 bases from J, the junction contained 14 bases not matched to a gene. The CDR3 extends over 17 amino acids. CDR3 sequence (DNA): TGTGCCAGCAGCTTCGGCTACCGGCGACAGGGGGTCAACGAGCAGTACTTC. Translation: CASSFGYRRQGVNEQYF.

V and J are TRBV6-6 and TRBJ2-1; 11 bases are a match to TRBD2. V shed 6 bases and J 2 bases; nucleotides not matched to a gene: 3. The CDR3 consists of 15 residues. CDR1 and CDR2 (germline): MNHNY, SVGAGI (reference sequence). The CDR3 loop is CASRDSGRAYNEQFF. DNA for the CDR3: TGTGCCAGCAGAGATAGCGGGAGGGCCTACAATGAGCAGTTCTTC.

The rearrangement uses TRBV24-1 and TRBJ2-1; D may be TRBD2 (5 bases). The germline V and J ends were trimmed by 4 bases and 7 bases, with 13 bases remaining between them. CDR1 is KGHDR, CDR2 SFDVKD, per germline. This CDR3 is 14 amino acids long. The CDR3 protein is CATSDPGRGNEQFF. For the CDR3, the DNA is TGTGCCACCAGTGACCCAGGTCGGGGTAATGAGCAGTTCTTC.

Here the CDR3 DNA reads TGCGCCAGCAGCCAGGGTGGGCCGGACTACGAGCAGTACTTC. It specifies CASSQGGPDYEQYF. The chain joins TRBV4-1 to TRBJ2-7; D uncertain. The CDR3 totals 14 residues. Trimming took 3 bases from V and 3 from J, leaving 12 bases between them. The germline V gene has CDR1 MGHRA and CDR2 YSYEKL.

The gene calls are TRBV7-2 and TRBJ2-3, with a weak D call TRBD2 (6 bases). Germline V lookup: CDR1 SGHTA, CDR2 FQGNSA. Trimming left V 1 base short and J 4 bases short, with 15 bases between. This CDR3 is 16 amino acids long. CDR3 loop: CASSLGLAFRADTQYF. CDR3 DNA: TGTGCCAGCAGCTTAGGGCTAGCGTTCAGGGCAGATACGCAGTATTTT. The full variable domain, its missing parts supplied by reference TRBV7-2 and TRBJ2-3, is GAGVSQSPSNKVTEKGKDVELRCDPISGHTALYWYRQSLGQGLEFLIYFQGNSAPDKSGLPSDRFSAERTGGSVSTLTIQRTQQEDSAVYLCASSLGLAFRADTQYFGPGTRLTVL.

The chain recombines TRBV7-5 with TRBJ1-1; TRBD1, as called in the table, went unchecked against the DNA. TRBV7-5 is labeled a pseudogene. CDR3 length equals 14 residues. CDR3 sequence (DNA): TGTGTCAGAAGCCACGAGACAGGGGAAACCGAAGCTTTCTTT. Protein sequence: CVRSHETGETEAFF.